This TCR beta chain originates from a study of immune heterogeneity within non-small cell lung tumors. Study observations and caveats: A moderate but significant correlation was found, linking local T-cell clonality with local tumor mutational burden (R roughly 0.3). The study found identical dominant CDR3 beta clonotypes recurring across tumor sites within a patient, alongside site-unique high-frequency clones.

With 32 V and 13 J primers, multiplex PCR amplified the TCR beta CDR3. Via MiXCR, TCRdb re-called the multiplex PCR reads, giving one row per CDR3 protein. This table holds fewer than 12,000 distinct CDR3 sequences, roughly 30% found once. This clonotype ranks as medium-sized. Its antigen remains unknown. Template was bulk tumor genomic DNA, around 600 ng per sample. Each primary tumor yielded several biopsies, collected far apart from one another at surgery. Newly diagnosed with untreated non-small cell lung cancer, the patients underwent curative surgery. CDR3 length equals 16 residues. V dropped 4 bases and J dropped 5; count of bases not matched to a gene: 5. Germline V gives CDR1 MGHDK, CDR2 SYGVNS.

The chain combines TRBV25-1 with TRBJ2-1; 13 nucleotides line up with TRBD2. This receptor was obtained from a woman aged 55-69 years with non-small cell lung cancer. The specimen was lung tumor tissue. CDR3 amino acids: CASSVLGTSGDNEQFF. DNA of the CDR3: TGTGCCAGCAGTGTTTTAGGGACTAGCGGGGACAATGAGCAGTTCTTC.